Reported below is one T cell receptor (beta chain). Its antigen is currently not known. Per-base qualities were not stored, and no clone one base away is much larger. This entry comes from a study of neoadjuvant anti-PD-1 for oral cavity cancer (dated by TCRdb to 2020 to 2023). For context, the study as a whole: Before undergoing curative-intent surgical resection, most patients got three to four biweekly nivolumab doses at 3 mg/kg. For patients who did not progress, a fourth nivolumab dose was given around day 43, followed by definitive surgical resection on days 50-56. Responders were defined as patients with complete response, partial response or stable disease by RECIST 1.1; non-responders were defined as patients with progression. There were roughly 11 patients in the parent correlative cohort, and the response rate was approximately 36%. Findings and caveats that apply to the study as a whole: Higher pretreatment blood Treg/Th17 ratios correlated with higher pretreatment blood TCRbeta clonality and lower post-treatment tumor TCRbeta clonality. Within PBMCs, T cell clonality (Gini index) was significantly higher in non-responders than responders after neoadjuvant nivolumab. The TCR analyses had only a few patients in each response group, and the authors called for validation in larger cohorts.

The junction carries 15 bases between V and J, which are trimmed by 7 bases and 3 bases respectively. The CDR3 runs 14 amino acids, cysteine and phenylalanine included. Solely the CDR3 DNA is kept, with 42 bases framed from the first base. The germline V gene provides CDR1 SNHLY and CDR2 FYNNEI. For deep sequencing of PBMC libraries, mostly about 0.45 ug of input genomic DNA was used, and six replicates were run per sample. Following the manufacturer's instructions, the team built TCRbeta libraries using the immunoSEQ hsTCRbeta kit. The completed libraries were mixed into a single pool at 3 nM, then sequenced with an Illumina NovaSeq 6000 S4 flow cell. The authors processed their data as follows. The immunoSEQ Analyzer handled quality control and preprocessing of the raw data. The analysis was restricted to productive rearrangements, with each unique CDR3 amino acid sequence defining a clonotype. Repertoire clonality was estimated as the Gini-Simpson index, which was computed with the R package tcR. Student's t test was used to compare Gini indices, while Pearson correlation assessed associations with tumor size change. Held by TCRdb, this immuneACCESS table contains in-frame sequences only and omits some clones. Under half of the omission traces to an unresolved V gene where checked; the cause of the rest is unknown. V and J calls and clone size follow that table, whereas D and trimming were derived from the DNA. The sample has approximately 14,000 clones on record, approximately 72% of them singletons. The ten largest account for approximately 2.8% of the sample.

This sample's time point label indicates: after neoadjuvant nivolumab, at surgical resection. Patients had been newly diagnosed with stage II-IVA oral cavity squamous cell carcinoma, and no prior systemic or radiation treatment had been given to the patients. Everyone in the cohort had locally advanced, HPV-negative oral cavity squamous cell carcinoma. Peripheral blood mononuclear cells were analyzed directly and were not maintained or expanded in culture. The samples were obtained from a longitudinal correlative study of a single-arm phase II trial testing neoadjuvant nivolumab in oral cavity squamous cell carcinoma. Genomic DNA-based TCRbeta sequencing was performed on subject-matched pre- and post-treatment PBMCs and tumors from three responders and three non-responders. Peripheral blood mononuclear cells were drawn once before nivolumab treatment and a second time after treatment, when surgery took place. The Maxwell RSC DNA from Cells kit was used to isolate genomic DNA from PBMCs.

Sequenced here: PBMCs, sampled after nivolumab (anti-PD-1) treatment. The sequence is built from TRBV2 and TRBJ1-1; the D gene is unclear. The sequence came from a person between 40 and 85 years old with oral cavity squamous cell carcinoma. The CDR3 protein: CASTLLPRDTEAFF. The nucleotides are TGTGCCAGCACCCTCCTACCGAGGGACACTGAAGCTTTCTTT.